This passage covers 27 T cell receptor beta chains from one sample sequenced in a study of T-cell reconstitution after alpha-beta-depleted transplantation in children. The TCRbeta library incorporated unique molecular identifiers. TCRdb reprocessed the PCR reads with MiXCR, giving one entry per CDR3 protein. The repertoire holds about 100,000 distinct CDR3 sequences, approximately 6.4% seen once, with approximately 25% in the top ten. Sequenced here: PBMCs, mostly from graft donor cells, sampled 360 days after TCRalphabeta/CD19-depleted stem cell transplant. These receptors came from a male patient aged 2 to 10 who had a stem cell transplant for acute lymphoblastic leukemia, so the T cells may come from the graft donor.

This clonotype was picked up many times. This chain links TRBV24-1 with TRBJ1-5, with 7 nucleotides matching TRBD1. CDR3 size: 14 residues. J gave up 2 bases and V 6 bases, and 3 bases lay outside the gene matches. Per germline, CDR1 KGHDR and CDR2 SFDVKD. CDR3 region: CATSRQGGNQPQHF. The DNA for the CDR3 is TGTGCCACCAGTCGCCAGGGGGGCAATCAGCCCCAGCATTTT.

This clonotype has more than one count but fewer than ten. J is TRBJ2-3 and V is TRBV4-3; TRBD2 matches 11 bases. This CDR3 is built from 15 residues. Trimming removed 0 bases from V and 8 bases from J; junction bases left unmatched: 4. From germline, CDR1 is LGHNA and CDR2 YSLEER. In DNA, the CDR3 is TGCGCCAGCAGCCAAGATCAGACTAGCGGGGTTACGCAGTATTTT. It encodes CASSQDQTSGVTQYF.

The CDR3 here is CASSQGSNYEQYF. CDR3 bases: TGCGCCAGCAGCCAAGGGTCTAACTACGAGCAGTACTTC. The chain is built from TRBV4-3 and TRBJ2-7; D not certain. Trimming stripped 1 base from V and 3 bases from J, with 7 bases between. Germline V gene data show CDR1 as LGHNA and CDR2 as YSLEER. The CDR3 is 13 amino acids.

This clonotype was detected many times. V usage is TRBV20-1 and J usage is TRBJ2-2; 9 nucleotides line up with TRBD2. CDR1 and CDR2 (germline): DFQATT, SNEGSKA (reference sequence). The V gene end was trimmed by 2 bases and the J gene end by 3 bases; junction bases not matched to a gene: 1. The CDR3 consists of 14 residues. The CDR3: CSARIAGDTGELFF. CDR3 nucleotides: TGCAGTGCTAGAATAGCGGGGGACACCGGGGAGCTGTTTTTT.

The chain employs TRBV7-9 and TRBJ1-5; D is uncertain. The CDR3 is 13 residues long. Trimming pared 3 bases from V and 6 bases from J, leaving 9 bases between. Germline V CDR1 and CDR2: SEHNR, FQNEAQ (reference sequence). As DNA, the CDR3 is TGTGCCAGCAGCTTCTACGCGGGTCAGCCCCAGCATTTT. It encodes CASSFYAGQPQHF.

In its sample, this clonotype was seen many times. J is TRBJ2-1 and V is TRBV15; 9 nucleotides line up with TRBD2. Germline-derived CDR1 and CDR2 are LNHNV and YYDKDF (reference sequence). The CDR3 spans 17 residues. The V gene end was trimmed by 0 bases and the J gene end by 8 bases; junction bases not matched to a gene: 11. The CDR3 DNA reads TGTGCCACCAGCAGAGATGTGGCTAGCGGGGCCTGGGATGAGCAGTTCTTC. Amino acids: CATSRDVASGAWDEQFF.

The V and J genes are TRBV2 and TRBJ2-7; D remains unclear. The CDR3 loop spans 14 amino acids. With 3 bases removed from V and 2 bases from J, the gap between germline ends came to 11 bases. The germline CDR1 and CDR2 sequences are SNHLY and FYNNEI. This chain's CDR3 is CASSEWPSAYEQYF. The CDR3 DNA reads as TGTGCCAGCAGTGAGTGGCCGAGCGCCTACGAGCAGTACTTC.

This clonotype was counted between two and nine times. V gene TRBV7-2 combines with J gene TRBJ2-6; perhaps TRBD1 as D (5 bases). The germline V gene has CDR1 SGHTA and CDR2 FQGNSA. V lost 2 bases, J lost 0 bases, and 11 bases lay in between. This CDR3 region has 17 residues. CDR3 protein: CASSLWGVFSGANVLTF. Written as DNA, the CDR3 is TGTGCCAGCAGCTTATGGGGCGTTTTCTCTGGGGCCAACGTCCTGACTTTC.

This clonotype was counted at least ten times. The J gene is TRBJ2-1, the V gene TRBV27; no clear D. The CDR3 loop spans 11 amino acids. The V end was cut by 10 bases, the J end by 3 bases, with 7 bases between. The germline gives CDR1 MNHEY, CDR2 SMNVEV (reference sequence). The CDR3 region has the DNA TGTGCCACCGGTTACTACAATGAGCAGTTCTTC. It codes for CATGYYNEQFF.

The V gene is TRBV2, the J gene TRBJ2-5, with 9 bases aligning to TRBD2. V lost 3 bases, J lost 1 base, and 9 bases stayed unmatched. This CDR3 is 17 amino acids long. Germline values: CDR1 SNHLY, CDR2 FYNNEI. The chain's CDR3 is CASSDAGRGGPQETQYF. As DNA, the CDR3 is TGTGCCAGCAGTGACGCGGGGCGGGGGGGCCCCCAAGAGACCCAGTACTTC.

This clonotype has ten or more counts. The gene calls are TRBV25-1 and TRBJ1-1; D possibly corresponds to TRBD1 (6 bases). V was trimmed by 5 bases and J by 11 bases, leaving 21 bases between them. The V gene's germline CDR1 is MGHDK and CDR2 SYGVNS. This CDR3 contains 14 residues. CDR3 sequence: CASSTKGVTTAAFF. CDR3 nucleotide sequence: TGTGCCAGCAGTACCAAGGGGGTCACCACCGCGGCTTTCTTT.

This clonotype was seen ten or more times. The rearrangement links TRBV11-2 to TRBJ2-5, with 11 bases matching TRBD1. The CDR3 totals 19 residues. Germline V lookup: CDR1 SGHAT, CDR2 FQNNGV. After removal of 2 bases from V and 3 bases from J, the junction contained 14 bases not matched to a gene. CDR3 bases: TGTGCCAGCAGCTTATATCCTAGCCCGGGACAGGGGGAAGAAGAGACCCAGTACTTC. Translated: CASSLYPSPGQGEEETQYF.

A few counts support this clonotype. This rearrangement joins TRBV7-9 to TRBJ2-3; 9 bases match TRBD2. Germline assignment: CDR1 SEHNR and CDR2 FQNEAQ (reference sequence). J gave up 1 base and V 3 bases, and 2 bases lay outside the gene matches. CDR3 length: 15 residues. In nucleotides, the CDR3 is TGTGCCAGCAGCTTTATAGCGGGAGGCACAGATACGCAGTATTTT. It encodes CASSFIAGGTDTQYF.

This clonotype was seen ten or more times. The rearrangement uses TRBV7-9 and TRBJ2-1, with TRBD2 identical over 7 bases. The CDR3 spans 13 residues. V was pared by 5 bases and J by 11 bases, with 9 bases of the junction left unmatched. CDR1 is SEHNR and CDR2 is FQNEAQ in the germline V gene (reference sequence). As DNA, the CDR3 is TGTGCCAGCAGCAGTGTCCTAGCGGATCAGCAGTTCTTC. Residues: CASSSVLADQQFF.

This clonotype was counted at least ten times. The chain has TRBV18 and TRBJ2-1; tentative D call: TRBD1 (5 bases). The CDR3 sequence is 14 residues long. The V gene lost 1 base and the J gene lost 10 bases, with 14 bases spanning the gap. CDR1 and CDR2 from the germline V gene are KGHSH and LQKENI. CDR3 in DNA: TGTGCCAGCTCACCACGGACCCAGGGAAGCGAGCAGTTCTTC. As protein: CASSPRTQGSEQFF.

This clonotype was seen only a few times. The chain is built from TRBV28 and TRBJ2-7; D is unclear. The V end was cut by 3 bases, the J end by 3 bases, with 12 bases between. Germline CDR1 MDHEN, CDR2 SYDVKM. The CDR3 runs 14 residues. The CDR3 region has the DNA TGTGCCAGCAGTTTTCTTAAGATGCGCTACGAGCAGTACTTC. It codes for CASSFLKMRYEQYF.

V gene TRBV11-2 combines with J gene TRBJ2-7; no firm D call. Germline assignment: CDR1 SGHAT and CDR2 FQNNGV. The CDR3 runs to 13 residues. Between the trimmed V and J ends, which lost 5 bases and 1 base, there was a span of 9 bases. CDR3 bases: TGTGCCAGCAGCCTAGTTTTTTCCTACGAGCAGTACTTC. Residues: CASSLVFSYEQYF.

This clonotype was detected only a few times. The chain recombines TRBV4-2 with TRBJ2-5, with D perhaps assigned TRBD1 or TRBD2 (5 bases each). Germline CDR1 is LGHNA and CDR2 is YNFKEQ. The V end lost 0 bases, the J end lost 5 bases, and 13 bases lay between the germline ends. This CDR3 is 15 amino acids long. The CDR3 reads CASSQDKGRGETQYF. CDR3 sequence (DNA): TGTGCCAGCAGCCAAGATAAGGGGAGAGGGGAGACCCAGTACTTC.

This clonotype came up many times. The genes are TRBV9 and TRBJ2-5; 8 bases map to TRBD1. V lost 2 bases and J lost 4; bases outside the gene matches: 4. This CDR3 contains 14 residues. CDR1 SGDLS and CDR2 YYNGEE come from the germline V gene. The CDR3 spells CASSVRQGRETQYF. The DNA of the CDR3 is TGTGCCAGCAGCGTTCGACAGGGGAGAGAGACCCAGTACTTC.

This clonotype has a count of ten or more. The CDR3 sequence is CASRGTGKDQETQYF. In nucleotides, the CDR3 is TGTGCCAGCAGGGGGACAGGGAAGGACCAAGAGACCCAGTACTTC. V usage is TRBV12-3 or TRBV12-4 and J usage is TRBJ2-5, with 9 bases matching TRBD1. Trimming cost V 6 bases and J 0 bases; bases outside gene matches: 5. The CDR3 consists of 15 residues.

This clonotype was counted at least ten times. V and J are TRBV20-1 and TRBJ2-7; no firm D call. This CDR3 is built from 12 residues. The ends were cut back, 3 bases at V and 0 bases at J, with 6 bases in the middle. In germline, CDR1 is DFQATT, CDR2 SNEGSKA (reference sequence). The CDR3 region is CSASDGSYEQYF. CDR3 in DNA: TGCAGTGCTAGTGACGGCTCCTACGAGCAGTACTTC.

This clonotype has a count of ten or more. This chain links TRBV7-2 with TRBJ2-2; the D gene could be TRBD1 or TRBD2 (5 bases each). CDR1 is SGHTA and CDR2 is FQGNSA in the germline V gene. V was cut by 1 base and J by 7 bases, with 10 bases left in between. This CDR3 has 14 residues. The CDR3 DNA reads as TGTGCCAGCAGCTTAGGAGGGGCCGGCGGGGAGCTGTTTTTT. It encodes CASSLGGAGGELFF. Drawing the rest from reference TRBV7-2 and TRBJ2-2, the complete variable domain is GAGVSQSPSNKVTEKGKDVELRCDPISGHTALYWYRQSLGQGLEFLIYFQGNSAPDKSGLPSDRFSAERTGGSVSTLTIQRTQQEDSAVYLCASSLGGAGGELFFGEGSRLTVL.

This clonotype has more than one count but fewer than ten. V usage is TRBV4-2 and J usage is TRBJ1-6; D is perhaps TRBD1 (5 bases). Germline V gene sequence: CDR1 LGHNA, CDR2 YNFKEQ. Trimming took 0 bases from V and 9 from J, leaving 21 bases between them. The CDR3 contains 18 residues. CDR3 in DNA: TGTGCCAGCAGCCAAGATGTAGGGGCAGGGCAGGTTAGTTCACCCCTCCACTTT. Translation: CASSQDVGAGQVSSPLHF.

This clonotype was observed many times. This chain uses TRBV7-9 with TRBJ2-5; TRBD2 is a possible D gene (6 bases). Germline V CDR1 and CDR2: SEHNR, FQNEAQ (reference sequence). The CDR3 sequence is 15 residues long. Trimming took 5 bases from V and 5 from J, leaving 18 bases between them. The CDR3: CASSALSAEGETQYF. As DNA, the CDR3 is TGTGCCAGCAGCGCTTTGTCGGCGGAGGGGGAGACCCAGTACTTC.

The sample holds many counts of this clonotype. The CDR3 protein is CASSFEHGELFF. Here the CDR3 DNA reads TGTGCCAGCAGCTTCGAGCACGGGGAGCTGTTTTTT. The V and J genes are TRBV5-6 and TRBJ2-2; D is unresolved. The CDR3 consists of 12 residues. The V gene's germline CDR1 is SGHDT and CDR2 YYEEEE. The V gene lost 2 bases and the J gene lost 7 bases, with 6 bases spanning the gap.

In this sample, this clonotype turned up a few times. The J gene is TRBJ1-1, the V gene TRBV29-1; D unresolved. Germline values: CDR1 SQVTM, CDR2 ANQGSEA. This CDR3 spans 11 amino acids. V lost 3 bases, J lost 3 bases, and 5 bases lay in between. This CDR3 is CSVEGHTEAFF. For the CDR3, the DNA is TGCAGCGTTGAGGGCCACACTGAAGCTTTCTTT.

In its sample, this clonotype was seen a few times. This chain joins TRBV9 and TRBJ2-2; no reliable D call. The CDR3 runs 13 residues. V was clipped by 0 bases and J by 5 bases, with 5 bases between them. Germline CDR1 reads SGDLS; CDR2 reads YYNGEE. Written as DNA, the CDR3 is TGTGCCAGCAGCGTAGACCCTACCGGGGAGCTGTTTTTT. Translation gives CASSVDPTGELFF.